Sequencing of this TCR beta chain was carried out in a study of cytomegalovirus exposure and HLA in healthy donors. Study-level findings and limits: The availability of immune exposure information extended only to CMV serostatus.

Comments on this clone: The target antigen is unknown.

The CDR3 consists of 14 residues. Trimming removed 3 bases at V and 4 bases at J, with 15 bases between. Germline lookup yields CDR1 GTSNPN and CDR2 SVGIG (reference sequence). The PCR made use of 60 Vbeta and 13 Jbeta primers. Sequencing was performed with immunoSEQ multiplex PCR; in TCRdb, only in-frame clones are kept and a portion is missing. The sample carries more than 130,000 clones, around 85% recorded once. This receptor was obtained from a man in his forties in good health and CMV-seropositive. The specimen was PBMCs. This chain uses TRBV30 with TRBJ1-2; TRBD1 might be the D (5 bases). The CDR3: CAWRLRGVTYGYTF. As DNA, the CDR3 is TGTGCCTGGAGGTTACGGGGGGTTACCTATGGCTACACCTTC.